The 5 T cell receptor beta chains below come from one sample, sequenced in a study of blood T cell repertoires in COVID-19. Sequencing was performed with immunoSEQ multiplex PCR; in TCRdb, only in-frame clones are kept and a portion is missing. Of under 300,000 clones in the sample, over 75% are singletons; the top ten hold around 1.8%. Material for sequencing was PBMCs or T cells enriched from blood (not recorded which). The receptors shown here come from a woman aged 50 to 60 who had recovered from COVID-19.

This clone appeared once. The chain has TRBV6-5 and TRBJ2-2; 9 bases are a match to TRBD1. The CDR3 sequence is 15 residues long. With V trimmed by 6 bases and J by 6 bases, 8 bases remained unmatched. Germline CDR1 reads MNHEY; CDR2 reads SVGAGI. CDR3 nucleotide sequence: TGTGCCAGCAGCGGGACAGGGAGCTTATCCGGGGAGCTGTTTTTT. Its translation: CASSGTGSLSGELFF.

The genes are TRBV27 and TRBJ2-1; 9 bases map to TRBD2. J gave up 0 bases and V 6 bases, and 6 bases lay outside the gene matches. This CDR3 has 16 amino acids. The V gene's germline CDR1 is MNHEY and CDR2 SMNVEV (reference sequence). Written as DNA, the CDR3 is TGTGCCAGCAGCGAATTTAGCGGGAGCTCCTACAATGAGCAGTTCTTC. Its translation is CASSEFSGSSYNEQFF.

J is TRBJ2-1 and V is TRBV5-1; D remains ambiguous. CDR1 SGHRS and CDR2 YFSETQ come from the germline V gene. CDR3 length equals 13 residues. V was trimmed by 0 bases and J by 5 bases, leaving 6 bases between them. CDR3 DNA: TGCGCCAGCAGCTTGGATTACAACAATGAGCAGTTCTTC. Protein sequence: CASSLDYNNEQFF.

The V and J genes are TRBV5-1 and TRBJ1-2; 10 bases are shared with TRBD1. J was trimmed by 4 bases and V by 4 bases; bases with no gene match: 10. The V gene's germline CDR1 is SGHRS and CDR2 YFSETQ. The CDR3 has 16 residues. The CDR3 nucleotides are TGCGCCAGCAGCCCGCGGGGGACAGGGGCTTCCTATGGCTACACCTTC. This translates into CASSPRGTGASYGYTF.

The V call is TRBV18, the J call TRBJ1-3; TRBD1 agrees at 8 bases. This CDR3 is 18 amino acids long. The junction had 15 bases not matched to a gene; V was cut back by 6 bases and J by 2 bases. Germline V gives CDR1 KGHSH, CDR2 LQKENI. This chain's CDR3 is CASSPWGLQGEAGNTIYF. As DNA, the CDR3 is TGTGCCAGCTCCCCATGGGGGCTACAGGGGGAAGCTGGAAACACCATATATTTT.